The T cell receptor (beta chain) described here comes from a study of T cell responses to AZD1222 COVID-19 vaccine (dated by TCRdb to the early 2020s). About the full investigation: AZD1222 recipients with second doses at about 4 weeks or about 12 weeks were pooled, because spike-specific TCR depth and breadth did not differ between schedules. A total of approximately 240 trial participants underwent TCR sequencing, of whom some 210 received two doses of AZD1222 and about 26 received two doses of the MenACWY control vaccine. Trial participants were enrolled by age into 18-55, 56-69 and 70-plus year subgroups, with roughly 150, 30 and 60 TCR-sequenced participants respectively. The full study reports these points: Epitopes outside the regions mutated in the B.1.351 and B.1.1.7 variants were reportedly recognized by nearly half of the unique spike-specific TCRs. The 56-69-year group was small, and its depth increase did not reach significance, likely because of low power. CD4 TCRs associated with the vaccine covered the entire spike protein, and the dominant responses were in regions 160-218 and 743-854. A significant rise in spike-specific TCR breadth and depth was observed after two AZD1222 doses relative to day 0 and relative to MenACWY recipients. Most participants were white British and females outnumbered males, and the authors suggested that clonal diversity may have been underestimated. Conclusions about previously exposed vaccinees are limited, since just a handful of AZD1222 recipients were seropositive for SARS-CoV-2 at baseline. Because no samples from the day 14 peak response were available, repertoires could be characterized only after the peak T cell response.

This clone showed up just once. No cognate antigen has been identified for it. No quality values exist for individual bases; no much larger clone is one base distant. The CDR3 regions of human TCRbeta chains were analyzed by immunosequencing. The authors' pipeline ran thus. Repertoire TCRs were checked for matches against a reference library of SARS-CoV-2-specific TCRs that had been generated using the MIRA antigen-specificity platform. Breadth meant the fraction of unique TCRs that were SARS-CoV-2-associated, whereas depth meant the fraction of total T cells that were SARS-CoV-2-associated. Using the MIRA data, each spike-specific TCR was assigned both to the spike region to which the TCR was reactive and to a CD4 or CD8 class. Log10-transformed breadth and depth values were compared by one-way ANOVA with Sidak's multiple comparisons tests. The immuneACCESS repertoire file appears here via TCRdb, limited to in-frame rearrangements. These files lack a portion of the clones; in checked studies, under half of the deficit traces to unresolved V genes, and the cause of the others is not known. D and trimming were read from the DNA, whereas the V and J calls and clone size are those reported in that table. Across this sample there are approximately 90,000 clones, with over 75% seen only once. The ten largest clones capture around 17% of the sample.

The meaning of the sample's time point label: baseline before first vaccination. The vaccinee samples were drawn from two UK trials, COV001 and COV002, one of which was a single-blind randomized controlled phase 2/3 trial testing AZD1222 (ChAdOx1 nCoV-19) in healthy adults. For TCRbeta chain sequencing, PBMC samples from trial participants were taken at day 0 and at day 28 after the second dose. Specimen: peripheral blood, collected on day 0 of AZD1222 vaccination. This sequence was found in an adult in good health.

The DNA reads as follows: TGTGCCAGCAGTGAGTTATATGGGGCAGGGGGCCAGCGCAATCAGCCCCAGCATTTT. It translates as CASSELYGAGGQRNQPQHF. This receptor chain uses TRBV6-1 and TRBJ1-5; TRBD1 lines up with 8 middle nucleotides. V trim: 3 bases; J trim: 2 bases; unmatched bases: 15. Reading from cysteine to phenylalanine, the CDR3 counts 19 amino acids. The entry retains the CDR3 DNA only, 57 bases that are in frame from base 1. From a lookup of the germline V gene, CDR1 and CDR2 are MNHNS and SASEGT.